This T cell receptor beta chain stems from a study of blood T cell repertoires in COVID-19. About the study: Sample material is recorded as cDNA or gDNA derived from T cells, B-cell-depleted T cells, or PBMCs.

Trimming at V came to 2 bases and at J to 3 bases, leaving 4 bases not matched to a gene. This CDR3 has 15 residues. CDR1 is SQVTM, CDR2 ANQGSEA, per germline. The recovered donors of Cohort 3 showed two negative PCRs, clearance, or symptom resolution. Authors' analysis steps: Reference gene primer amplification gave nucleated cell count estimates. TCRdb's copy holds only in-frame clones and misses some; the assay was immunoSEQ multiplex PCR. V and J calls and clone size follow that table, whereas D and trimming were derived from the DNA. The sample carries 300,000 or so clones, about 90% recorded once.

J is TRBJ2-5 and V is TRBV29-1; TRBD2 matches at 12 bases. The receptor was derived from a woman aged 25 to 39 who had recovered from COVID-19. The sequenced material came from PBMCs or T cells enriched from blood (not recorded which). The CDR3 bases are TGCAGCGTTGAACTGACTAGCGGGGGTGAAGAGACCCAGTACTTC. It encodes CSVELTSGGEETQYF.